The source of this TCR beta chain is a study of T-cell reconstitution after alpha-beta-depleted transplantation in children. Study results and caveats: By one year post-transplant, T-cell counts and diversity largely arose from T cells that were newly produced. Reportedly, roughly two months post-transplant, alpha-beta T cells arose from several hundred expanded graft clones. In some patients, recipient T cells and intrathymic progenitors surviving conditioning explained high day-60 diversity.

This clonotype appeared many times. Its cognate antigen is unknown. CDR3 size: 14 residues. V dropped 7 bases and J dropped 9 bases, with 19 bases sitting between them. CDR1 is SEHNR, CDR2 FQNEAQ, per germline (reference sequence). Preparation of the TCRbeta library used unique molecular identifiers. A single record per CDR3 protein comes from TCRdb applying MiXCR to the PCR reads. The sample yields around 200,000 distinct CDR3 sequences, approximately 11% seen once. The rearrangement links TRBV7-9 to TRBJ2-4; D is possibly TRBD1 or TRBD2 (5 bases each). The origin of this receptor is a child younger than two with acute myeloid leukemia, due to receive a stem cell transplant. This specimen was PBMCs, taken before TCRalphabeta/CD19-depleted stem cell transplant. CDR3 sequence reads: CASIGGGGMAIQYF. CDR3 coding DNA: TGTGCCAGCATCGGAGGTGGGGGAATGGCCATTCAGTACTTC.